Sequencing of this T cell receptor beta chain was carried out in a study of OX40 agonist ivuxolimab in advanced cancers. The overall study: Patients received ivuxolimab, an intravenous treatment, every 2 weeks at 0.01 to 10 mg/kg. The mean age was approximately 60 years, ranging from about 20 to 90, with under 90% of participants male. Regarding the study as a whole: Partial responders receiving 0.1-3.0 mg/kg showed among the lowest clonal expansion. Fewer expanded clones were found on average in CD4+ than in CD8+ T cells.

Sequencing was performed with immunoSEQ multiplex PCR; in TCRdb, only in-frame clones are kept and a portion is missing. The data contain about 79,000 clones, approximately 94% of them singletons. This clone was seen a single time. Its antigen is as yet unknown. Sequencing used CD4+ or CD8+ T cells sorted from blood, obtained in a trial of the OX40 agonist ivuxolimab. This TCR came from an adult with an advanced solid tumor such as melanoma, head and neck, liver or kidney cancer.

This CDR3 is CASSQDDRPYGYTF. The CDR3 DNA sequence: TGCGCCAGCAGCCAAGACGACAGGCCCTATGGCTACACCTTC. The genes are TRBV4-1 and TRBJ1-2; tentative D call: TRBD1 (6 bases). Per the germline V gene, CDR1 is MGHRA and CDR2 is YSYEKL. Between the trimmed V and J ends, which lost 0 bases and 4 bases, there was a span of 9 bases. CDR3 length: 14 residues.